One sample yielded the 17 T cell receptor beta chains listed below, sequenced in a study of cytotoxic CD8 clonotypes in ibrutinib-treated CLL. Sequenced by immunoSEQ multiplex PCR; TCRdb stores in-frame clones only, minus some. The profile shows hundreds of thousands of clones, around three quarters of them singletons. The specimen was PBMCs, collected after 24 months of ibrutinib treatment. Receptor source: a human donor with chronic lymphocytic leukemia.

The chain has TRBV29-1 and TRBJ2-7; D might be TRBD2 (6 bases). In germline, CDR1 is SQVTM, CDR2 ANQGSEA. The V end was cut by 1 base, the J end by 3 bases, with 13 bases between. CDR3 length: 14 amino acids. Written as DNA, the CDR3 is TGCAGCGTTGAAGGGTGGGGGGAGTACTACGAGCAGTACTTC. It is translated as CSVEGWGEYYEQYF.

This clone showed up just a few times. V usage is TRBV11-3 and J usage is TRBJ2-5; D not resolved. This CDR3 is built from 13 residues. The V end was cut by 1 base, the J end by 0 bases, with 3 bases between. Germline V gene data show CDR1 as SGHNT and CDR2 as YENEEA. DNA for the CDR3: TGTGCCAGCAGCTTAGGGGACCAAGAGACCCAGTACTTC. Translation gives CASSLGDQETQYF.

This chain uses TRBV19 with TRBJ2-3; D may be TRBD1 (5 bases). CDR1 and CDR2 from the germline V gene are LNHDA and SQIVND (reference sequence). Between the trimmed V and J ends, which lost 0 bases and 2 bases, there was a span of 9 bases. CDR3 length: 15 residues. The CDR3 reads CASSIEQDLTDTQYF. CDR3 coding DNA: TGTGCCAGTAGTATAGAACAGGACCTCACAGATACGCAGTATTTT.

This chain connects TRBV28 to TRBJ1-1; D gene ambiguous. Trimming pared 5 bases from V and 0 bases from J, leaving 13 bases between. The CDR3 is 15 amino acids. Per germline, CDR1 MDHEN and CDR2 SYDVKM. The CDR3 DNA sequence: TGTGCCAGCAGTCCGCTTTGGGCGGTGAACACTGAAGCTTTCTTT. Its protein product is CASSPLWAVNTEAFF.

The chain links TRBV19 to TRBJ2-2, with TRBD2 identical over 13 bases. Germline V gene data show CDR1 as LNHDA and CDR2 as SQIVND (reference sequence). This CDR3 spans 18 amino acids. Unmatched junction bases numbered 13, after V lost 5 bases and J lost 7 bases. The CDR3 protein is CASSAILAGGPLGGELFF. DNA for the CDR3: TGTGCCAGTAGTGCCATACTAGCGGGAGGGCCTCTGGGCGGGGAGCTGTTTTTT.

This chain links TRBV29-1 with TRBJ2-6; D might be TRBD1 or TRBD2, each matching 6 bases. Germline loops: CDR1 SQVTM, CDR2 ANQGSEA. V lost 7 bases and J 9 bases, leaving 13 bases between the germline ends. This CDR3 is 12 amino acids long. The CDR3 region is CSGGDTLNVLTF. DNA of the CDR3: TGCAGCGGGGGGGACACCCTCAACGTCCTGACTTTC.

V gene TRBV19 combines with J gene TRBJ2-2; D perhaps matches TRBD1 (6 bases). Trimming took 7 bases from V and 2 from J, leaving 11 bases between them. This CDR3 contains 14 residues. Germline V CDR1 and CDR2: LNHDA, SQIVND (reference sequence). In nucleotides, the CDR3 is TGTGCCAGTACCACGGGACAAAACACCGGGGAGCTGTTTTTT. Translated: CASTTGQNTGELFF.

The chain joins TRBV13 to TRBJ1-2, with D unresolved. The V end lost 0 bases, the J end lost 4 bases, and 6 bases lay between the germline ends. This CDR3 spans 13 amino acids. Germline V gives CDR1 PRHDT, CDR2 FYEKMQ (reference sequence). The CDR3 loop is CASSLGKSYGYTF. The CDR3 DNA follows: TGTGCCAGCAGCTTAGGGAAATCCTATGGCTACACCTTC.

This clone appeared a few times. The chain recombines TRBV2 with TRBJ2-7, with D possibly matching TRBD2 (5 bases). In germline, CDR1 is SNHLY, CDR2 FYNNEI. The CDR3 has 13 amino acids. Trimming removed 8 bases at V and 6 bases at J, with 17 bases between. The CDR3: CASLGSTSGEQYF. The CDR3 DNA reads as TGTGCCAGCCTAGGGAGTACCTCCGGCGAGCAGTACTTC.

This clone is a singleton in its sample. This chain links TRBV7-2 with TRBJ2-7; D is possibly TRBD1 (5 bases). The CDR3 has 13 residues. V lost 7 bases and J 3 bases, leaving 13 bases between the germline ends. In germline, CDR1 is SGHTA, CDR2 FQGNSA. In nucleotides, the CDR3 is TGTGCCAGCACCCAGGACACAAACTACGAGCAGTACTTC. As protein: CASTQDTNYEQYF.

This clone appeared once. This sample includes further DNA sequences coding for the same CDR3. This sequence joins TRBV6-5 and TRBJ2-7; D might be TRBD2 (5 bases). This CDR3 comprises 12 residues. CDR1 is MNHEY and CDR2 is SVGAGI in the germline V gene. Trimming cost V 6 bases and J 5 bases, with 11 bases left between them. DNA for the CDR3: TGTGCCAGCAGCCGAGGAGGAGACGAGCAGTACTTC. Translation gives CASSRGGDEQYF.

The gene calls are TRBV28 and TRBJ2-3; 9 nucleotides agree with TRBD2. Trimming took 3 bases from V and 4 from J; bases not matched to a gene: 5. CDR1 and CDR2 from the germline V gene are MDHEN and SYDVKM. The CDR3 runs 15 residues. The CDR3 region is CASSFQLAGPDTQYF. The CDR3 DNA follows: TGTGCCAGCAGTTTTCAACTAGCGGGCCCAGATACGCAGTATTTT. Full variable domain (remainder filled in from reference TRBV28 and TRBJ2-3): DVKVTQSSRYLVKRTGEKVFLECVQDMDHENMFWYRQDPGLGLRLIYFSYDVKMKEKGDIPEGYSVSREKKERFSLILESASTNQTSMYLCASSFQLAGPDTQYFGPGTRLTVL.

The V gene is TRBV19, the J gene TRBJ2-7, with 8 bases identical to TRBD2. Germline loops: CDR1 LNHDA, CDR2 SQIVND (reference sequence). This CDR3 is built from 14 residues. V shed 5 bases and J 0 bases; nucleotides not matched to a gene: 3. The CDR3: CASSPGRASYEQYF. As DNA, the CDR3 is TGTGCCAGTAGTCCCGGGAGGGCCTCCTACGAGCAGTACTTC.

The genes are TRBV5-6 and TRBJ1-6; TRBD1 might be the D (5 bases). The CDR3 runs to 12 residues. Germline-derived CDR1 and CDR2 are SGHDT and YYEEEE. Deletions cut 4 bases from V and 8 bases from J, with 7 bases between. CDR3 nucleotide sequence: TGTGCCAGCAGCATCAGGGATTCACCCCTCCACTTT. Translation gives CASSIRDSPLHF.

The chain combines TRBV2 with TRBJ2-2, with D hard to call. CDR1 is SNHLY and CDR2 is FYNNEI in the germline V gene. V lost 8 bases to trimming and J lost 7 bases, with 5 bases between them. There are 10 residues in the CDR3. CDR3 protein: CASGNGELFF. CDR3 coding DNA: TGTGCCAGCGGGAACGGGGAGCTGTTTTTT.

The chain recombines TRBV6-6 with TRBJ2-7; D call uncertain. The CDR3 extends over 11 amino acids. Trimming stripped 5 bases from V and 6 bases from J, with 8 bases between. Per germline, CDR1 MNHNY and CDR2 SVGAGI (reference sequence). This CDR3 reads CASSPDLEQYF. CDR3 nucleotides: TGTGCCAGCAGTCCCGACCTCGAGCAGTACTTC.

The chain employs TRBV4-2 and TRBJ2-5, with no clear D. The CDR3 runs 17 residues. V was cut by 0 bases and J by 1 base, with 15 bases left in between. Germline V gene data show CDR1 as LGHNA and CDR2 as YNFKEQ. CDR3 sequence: CASSQEVRKGPQETQYF. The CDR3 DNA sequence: TGTGCCAGCAGCCAAGAGGTTCGTAAGGGTCCCCAAGAGACCCAGTACTTC.